This T cell receptor (beta chain) was identified in a study of regulatory T cells in long-lasting Graves disease. Looking at the study overall: Persistent Graves' disease denoted over 5 years of antithyroid drugs plus positive TSH receptor antibodies.

The authors built TCR beta libraries using iRepertoire HTBI primers and Arm-PCR of CDR3 regions. TCRdb analysed the multiplex PCR reads with MiXCR anew, one entry per CDR3 protein. The table lists around 450,000 distinct CDR3 sequences, around a fifth of them singletons. Time point here: persistent/refractory GD, antithyroid drugs over 5 years with positive TRAb. With RNA extracted from PBMCs as input, the TCR library was made. Between the trimmed V and J ends, which lost 10 bases and 0 bases, there was a span of 10 bases. The CDR3 consists of 13 residues. Germline V gene lookup returns CDR1 SNHLY and CDR2 FYNNEI. Study conclusions and caveats: Sample size, which was small, may have reduced accuracy. Preferential use of TRBV28, TRBJ1-2 and TRBJ2-5 was seen in persistent disease.

Notes on this clonotype: Its antigen is unknown.

Specimen: peripheral blood mononuclear cells (PBMCs), collected when the disease was refractory, from a patient treated with antithyroid drugs. This TCR was recovered from a female donor with Graves disease. The chain has TRBV2 and TRBJ1-3; perhaps TRBD1 as D (5 bases). The CDR3 bases are TGTGCCAACGGGGGGTTCTCTGGAAACACCATATATTTT. It encodes CANGGFSGNTIYF.